The rows below give T cell receptor beta chains drawn from one sample of a study of shared clonotypes between healthy human individuals. Sequencing used immunoSEQ multiplex PCR; TCRdb keeps in-frame clones, though not all of them. The sample records some 2 million clones, approximately 95% being singletons. What was sequenced was naive CD8+ T cells sorted from blood. These receptors all stem from a man between 18 and 35 years old in good health. Both conserved end residues are part of each CDR3. A D gene is named only where the DNA matches it firmly.

d_gene: TRBD2
v_gene: TRBV4-1
j_gene: TRBJ2-3
CDR3aa: CASSQGGGASGYTDTQYF
CDR3nt: TGCGCCAGCAGCCAAGGGGGAGGGGCCAGCGGCTACACAGATACGCAGTATTTT

d_gene: TRBD1
v_gene: TRBV27
j_gene: TRBJ1-1
CDR3aa: CASSLTGRRTEAFF
CDR3nt: TGTGCCAGCAGTCTGACAGGGCGACGGACTGAAGCTTTCTTT

d_gene: TRBD2
v_gene: TRBV19
j_gene: TRBJ2-1
CDR3aa: CASSRGLLRSSYNEQFF
CDR3nt: TGTGCCAGTAGTAGGGGACTACTCCGTAGCTCCTACAATGAGCAGTTCTTC

d_gene: NA
v_gene: TRBV29-1
j_gene: TRBJ2-7
CDR3aa: CSVVWALASYEQYF
CDR3nt: TGCAGCGTTGTATGGGCGCTAGCTAGCTACGAGCAGTACTTC

d_gene: NA
v_gene: TRBV7-2
j_gene: TRBJ1-6
CDR3aa: CASSLARQSNSPLHF
CDR3nt: TGTGCCAGCAGCTTAGCGCGCCAGTCCAATTCACCCCTCCACTTT

d_gene: NA
v_gene: TRBV6-1
j_gene: TRBJ2-5
CDR3aa: CASRDRQVGETQYF
CDR3nt: TGTGCCAGCAGGGACCGCCAAGTCGGTGAGACCCAGTACTTC

d_gene: NA
v_gene: TRBV25-1
j_gene: TRBJ2-7
CDR3aa: CASGDNSYEQYF
CDR3nt: TGTGCCAGCGGGGACAACTCCTACGAGCAGTACTTC

d_gene: TRBD2
v_gene: TRBV9
j_gene: TRBJ2-3
CDR3aa: CASSVLAGGPASTDTQYF
CDR3nt: TGTGCCAGCAGCGTACTAGCGGGAGGCCCTGCTAGCACAGATACGCAGTATTTT

d_gene: NA
v_gene: TRBV27
j_gene: TRBJ2-7
CDR3aa: CASSLGLPHSYEQYF
CDR3nt: TGTGCCAGCAGTTTGGGACTTCCCCACTCCTACGAGCAGTACTTC

d_gene: NA
v_gene: TRBV7-9
j_gene: TRBJ2-7
CDR3aa: CASSFIGISYEQYF
CDR3nt: TGTGCCAGCAGCTTTATTGGGATCTCCTACGAGCAGTACTTC

d_gene: NA
v_gene: TRBV11-2
j_gene: TRBJ2-3
CDR3aa: CASSLAQDTQYF
CDR3nt: TGTGCCAGCAGCTTAGCCCAGGATACGCAGTATTTT

d_gene: NA
v_gene: TRBV5-4
j_gene: TRBJ1-1
CDR3aa: CASSLGGGYEAFF
CDR3nt: TGTGCCAGCAGCTTGGGGGGAGGGTATGAAGCTTTCTTT

d_gene: TRBD1
v_gene: TRBV5-6
j_gene: TRBJ1-5
CDR3aa: CASSQEGAGGWDSNQPQHF
CDR3nt: TGTGCCAGCAGTCAGGAGGGGGCAGGGGGCTGGGATAGCAATCAGCCCCAGCATTTT

d_gene: TRBD2
v_gene: TRBV27
j_gene: TRBJ2-7
CDR3aa: CASSLRGEPNEQYF
CDR3nt: TGTGCCAGCAGTTTACGGGGGGAGCCCAACGAGCAGTACTTC

d_gene: NA
v_gene: TRBV10-3
j_gene: TRBJ2-7
CDR3aa: CAISETREQLDYEQYF
CDR3nt: TGTGCCATCAGTGAGACACGGGAACAGCTAGACTACGAGCAGTACTTC

d_gene: TRBD1
v_gene: TRBV5-4
j_gene: TRBJ2-7
CDR3aa: CASSVLGQGNEQYF
CDR3nt: TGTGCCAGCAGCGTTCTTGGACAGGGGAACGAGCAGTACTTC

d_gene: TRBD1
v_gene: TRBV10-3
j_gene: TRBJ1-2
CDR3aa: CAISSPGQGIGYTF
CDR3nt: TGTGCCATCAGTTCTCCGGGACAGGGGATCGGCTACACCTTC

d_gene: NA
v_gene: TRBV29-1
j_gene: TRBJ2-3
CDR3aa: CTVWAADTQYF
CDR3nt: TGCACCGTCTGGGCCGCAGATACGCAGTATTTT

d_gene: TRBD2
v_gene: TRBV11-2
j_gene: TRBJ2-1
CDR3aa: CASSFPWGSGAHNEQFF
CDR3nt: TGTGCCAGCAGCTTCCCCTGGGGTAGCGGGGCCCACAATGAGCAGTTCTTC

d_gene: NA
v_gene: TRBV9
j_gene: TRBJ2-5
CDR3aa: CASSVAGQEETQYF
CDR3nt: TGTGCCAGCAGCGTAGCGGGACAAGAAGAGACCCAGTACTTC

d_gene: TRBD2
v_gene: TRBV25-1
j_gene: TRBJ2-7
CDR3aa: CASSEAGLALGYEQYF
CDR3nt: TGTGCCAGCAGTGAAGCGGGACTAGCGTTAGGCTACGAGCAGTACTTC

d_gene: NA
v_gene: TRBV6-1
j_gene: TRBJ2-7
CDR3aa: CASSERTYYEQYF
CDR3nt: TGTGCCAGCAGTGAACGGACTTACTACGAGCAGTACTTC

d_gene: NA
v_gene: TRBV6-5
j_gene: TRBJ2-7
CDR3aa: CASSYGAGASYEQYF
CDR3nt: TGTGCCAGCAGTTACGGGGCAGGGGCGTCCTACGAGCAGTACTTC

d_gene: NA
v_gene: TRBV6-5
j_gene: TRBJ1-2
CDR3aa: CASSYFGVENYGYTF
CDR3nt: TGTGCCAGCAGTTACTTCGGGGTCGAGAACTATGGCTACACCTTC

d_gene: NA
v_gene: TRBV6-5
j_gene: TRBJ2-2
CDR3aa: CASSYSSAGELFF
CDR3nt: TGTGCCAGCAGTTACTCCTCAGCGGGGGAGCTGTTTTTT

d_gene: NA
v_gene: TRBV11-2
j_gene: TRBJ2-7
CDR3aa: CASSPLRGAAYEQYF
CDR3nt: TGTGCCAGCAGCCCCCTCCGGGGGGCTGCCTACGAGCAGTACTTC

d_gene: NA
v_gene: TRBV29-1
j_gene: TRBJ1-2
CDR3aa: CSVESGVDYGYTF
CDR3nt: TGCAGCGTTGAGTCAGGGGTGGACTATGGCTACACCTTC

d_gene: NA
v_gene: TRBV13
j_gene: TRBJ1-2
CDR3aa: CASSFQGPNYGYTF
CDR3nt: TGTGCCAGCAGCTTTCAGGGACCTAACTATGGCTACACCTTC

d_gene: NA
v_gene: TRBV6-5
j_gene: TRBJ2-7
CDR3aa: CASSPTGPGYEQYF
CDR3nt: TGTGCCAGCAGCCCTACGGGACCAGGCTACGAGCAGTACTTC

d_gene: NA
v_gene: TRBV7-2
j_gene: TRBJ1-1
CDR3aa: CASSPREGTEAFF
CDR3nt: TGTGCCAGCAGCCCCAGGGAAGGAACTGAAGCTTTCTTT

d_gene: NA
v_gene: TRBV6-5
j_gene: TRBJ1-1
CDR3aa: CASGFDRNTEAFF
CDR3nt: TGTGCCAGCGGCTTTGACCGGAACACTGAAGCTTTCTTT

d_gene: NA
v_gene: TRBV27
j_gene: TRBJ2-7
CDR3aa: CASSLLAGPGEQYF
CDR3nt: TGTGCCAGCAGTTTACTGGCAGGCCCGGGCGAGCAGTACTTC